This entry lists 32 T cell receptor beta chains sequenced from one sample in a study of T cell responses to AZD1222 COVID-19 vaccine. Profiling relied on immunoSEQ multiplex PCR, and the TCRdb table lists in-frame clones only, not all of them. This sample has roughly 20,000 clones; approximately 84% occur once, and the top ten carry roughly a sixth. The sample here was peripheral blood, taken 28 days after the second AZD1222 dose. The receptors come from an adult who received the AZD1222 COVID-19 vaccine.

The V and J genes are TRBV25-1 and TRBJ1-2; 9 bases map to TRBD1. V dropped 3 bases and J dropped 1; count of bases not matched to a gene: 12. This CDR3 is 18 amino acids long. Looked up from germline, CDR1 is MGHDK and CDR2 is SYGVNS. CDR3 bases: TGTGCCAGCAGTGACGAAGATAGTTGGGACAGGGATAACTATGGCTACACCTTC. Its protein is CASSDEDSWDRDNYGYTF.

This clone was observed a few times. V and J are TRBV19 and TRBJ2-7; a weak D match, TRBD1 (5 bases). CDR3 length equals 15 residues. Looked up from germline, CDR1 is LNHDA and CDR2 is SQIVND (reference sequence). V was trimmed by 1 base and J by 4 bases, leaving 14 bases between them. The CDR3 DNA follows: TGTGCCAGTAGTATAGTTTGGCAGGGCGCTTACGAGCAGTACTTC. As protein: CASSIVWQGAYEQYF.

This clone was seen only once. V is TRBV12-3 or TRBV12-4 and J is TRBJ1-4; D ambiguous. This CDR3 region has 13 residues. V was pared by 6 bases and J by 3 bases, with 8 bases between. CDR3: CASRGYSNEKLFF. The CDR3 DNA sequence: TGTGCCAGCAGGGGTTATTCTAATGAAAAACTGTTTTTT.

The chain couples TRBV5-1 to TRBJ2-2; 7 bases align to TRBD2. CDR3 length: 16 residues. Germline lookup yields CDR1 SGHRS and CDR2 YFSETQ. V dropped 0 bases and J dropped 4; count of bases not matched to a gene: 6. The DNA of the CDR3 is TGCGCCAGCAGCTTGGACCGCGGGAGTACCACCGGGGAGCTGTTTTTT. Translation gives CASSLDRGSTTGELFF. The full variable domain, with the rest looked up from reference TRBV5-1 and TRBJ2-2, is KAGVTQTPRYLIKTRGQQVTLSCSPISGHRSVSWYQQTPGQGLQFLFEYFSETQRNKGNFPGRFSGRQFSNSRSEMNVSTLELGDSALYLCASSLDRGSTTGELFFGEGSRLTVL.

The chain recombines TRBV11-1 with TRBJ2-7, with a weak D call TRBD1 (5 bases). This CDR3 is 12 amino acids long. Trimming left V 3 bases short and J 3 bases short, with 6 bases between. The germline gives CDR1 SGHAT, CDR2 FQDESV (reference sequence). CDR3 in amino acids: CASSLDNYEQYF. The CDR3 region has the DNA TGTGCCAGCAGCTTGGACAACTACGAGCAGTACTTC.

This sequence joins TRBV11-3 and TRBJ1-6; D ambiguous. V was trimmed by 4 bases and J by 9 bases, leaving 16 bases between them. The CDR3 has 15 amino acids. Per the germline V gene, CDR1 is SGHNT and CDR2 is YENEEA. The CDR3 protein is CASSSSGSGGSPLHF. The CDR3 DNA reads TGTGCCAGCAGCTCTTCAGGCTCCGGTGGTTCACCCCTCCACTTT.

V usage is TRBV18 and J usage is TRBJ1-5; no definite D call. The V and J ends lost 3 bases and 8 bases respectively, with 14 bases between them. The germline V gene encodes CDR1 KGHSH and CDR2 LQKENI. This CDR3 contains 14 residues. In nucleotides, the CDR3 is TGTGCCAGCTCACCGAGAAAGCTAGAAGAGCCCCAGCATTTT. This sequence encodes CASSPRKLEEPQHF.

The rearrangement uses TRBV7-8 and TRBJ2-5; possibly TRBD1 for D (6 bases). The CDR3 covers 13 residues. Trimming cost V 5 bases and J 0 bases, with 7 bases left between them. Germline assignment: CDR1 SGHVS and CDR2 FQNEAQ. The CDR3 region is CASSKGDQETQYF. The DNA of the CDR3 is TGTGCCAGCAGCAAGGGGGACCAAGAGACCCAGTACTTC.

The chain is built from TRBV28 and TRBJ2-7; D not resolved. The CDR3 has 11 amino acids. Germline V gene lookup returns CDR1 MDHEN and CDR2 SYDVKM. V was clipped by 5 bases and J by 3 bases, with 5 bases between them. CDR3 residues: CASSKYYEQYF. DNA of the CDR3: TGTGCCAGCAGTAAGTACTACGAGCAGTACTTC.

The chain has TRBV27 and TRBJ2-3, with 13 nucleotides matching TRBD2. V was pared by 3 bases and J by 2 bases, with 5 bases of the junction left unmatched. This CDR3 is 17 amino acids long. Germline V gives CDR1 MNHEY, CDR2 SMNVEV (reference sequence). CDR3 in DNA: TGTGCCAGCAGTTTCCCTGGACTAGCGGGGGCCACAGATACGCAGTATTTT. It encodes CASSFPGLAGATDTQYF.

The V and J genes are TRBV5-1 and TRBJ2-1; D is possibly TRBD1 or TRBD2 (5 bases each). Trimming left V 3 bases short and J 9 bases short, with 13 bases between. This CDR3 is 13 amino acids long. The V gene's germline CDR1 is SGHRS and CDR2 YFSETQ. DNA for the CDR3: TGCGCCAGCAGCTGGACCAAAGGGACTGAGCAGTTCTTC. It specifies CASSWTKGTEQFF.

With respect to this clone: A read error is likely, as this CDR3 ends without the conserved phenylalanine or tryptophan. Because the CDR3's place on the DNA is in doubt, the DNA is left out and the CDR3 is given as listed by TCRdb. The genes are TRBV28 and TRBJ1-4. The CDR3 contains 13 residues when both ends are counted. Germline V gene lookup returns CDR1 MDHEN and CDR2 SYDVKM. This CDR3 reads CASSLNQRDPVEV.

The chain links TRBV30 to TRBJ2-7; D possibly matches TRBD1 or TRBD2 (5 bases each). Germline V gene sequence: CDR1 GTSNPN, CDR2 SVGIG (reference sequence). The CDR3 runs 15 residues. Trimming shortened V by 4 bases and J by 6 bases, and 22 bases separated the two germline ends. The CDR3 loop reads CAWMRGNSPTLEQYF. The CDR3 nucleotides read TGTGCCTGGATGAGGGGAAACAGCCCCACTCTCGAGCAGTACTTC.

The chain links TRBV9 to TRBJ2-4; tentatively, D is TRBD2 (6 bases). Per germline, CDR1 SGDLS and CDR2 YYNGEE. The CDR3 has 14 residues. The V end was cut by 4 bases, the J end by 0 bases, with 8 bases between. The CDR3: CASSSGLAKNIQYF. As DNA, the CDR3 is TGTGCCAGCAGCTCGGGACTAGCCAAAAACATTCAGTACTTC.

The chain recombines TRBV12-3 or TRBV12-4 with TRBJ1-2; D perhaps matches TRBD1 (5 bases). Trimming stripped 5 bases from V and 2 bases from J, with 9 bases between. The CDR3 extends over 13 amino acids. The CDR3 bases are TGTGCCAGCAGTCTCCAGGGAAACTATGGCTACACCTTC. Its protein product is CASSLQGNYGYTF.

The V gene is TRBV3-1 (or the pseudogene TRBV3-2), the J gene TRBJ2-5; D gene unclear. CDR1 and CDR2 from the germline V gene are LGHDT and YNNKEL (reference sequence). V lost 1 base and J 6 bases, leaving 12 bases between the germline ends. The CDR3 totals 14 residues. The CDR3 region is CASSQGAAEKTQYF. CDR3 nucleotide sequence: TGTGCCAGCAGCCAAGGTGCGGCCGAGAAGACCCAGTACTTC.

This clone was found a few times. In DNA form, the CDR3 reads TGTGCCAGCAGTGAAAGCCAGGGAGATCAGCCCCAGCATTTT. It is translated as CASSESQGDQPQHF. The chain has TRBV2 and TRBJ1-5, with a weak D call TRBD1 (5 bases). Trimming removed 2 bases from V and 5 bases from J, with 10 bases in between. The CDR3 loop spans 14 amino acids. From germline, CDR1 is SNHLY and CDR2 FYNNEI. The full variable domain, its missing parts supplied by reference TRBV2 and TRBJ1-5, is EPEVTQTPSHQVTQMGQEVILRCVPISNHLYFYWYRQILGQKVEFLVSFYNNEISEKSEIFDDQFSVERPDGSNFTLKIRSTKLEDSAMYFCASSESQGDQPQHFGDGTRLSIL.

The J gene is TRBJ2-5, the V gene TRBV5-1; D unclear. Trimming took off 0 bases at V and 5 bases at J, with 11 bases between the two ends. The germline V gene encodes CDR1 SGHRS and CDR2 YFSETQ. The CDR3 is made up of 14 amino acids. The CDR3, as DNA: TGCGCCAGCAGCTTGGGCCGGGCGGTGGAGACCCAGTACTTC. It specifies CASSLGRAVETQYF.

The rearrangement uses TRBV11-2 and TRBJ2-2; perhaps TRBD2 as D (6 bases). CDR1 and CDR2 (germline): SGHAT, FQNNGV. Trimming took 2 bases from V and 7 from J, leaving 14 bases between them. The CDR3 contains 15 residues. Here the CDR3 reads CASSLRLAISGELFF. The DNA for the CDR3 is TGTGCCAGCAGCTTACGGCTAGCGATAAGCGGGGAGCTGTTTTTT.

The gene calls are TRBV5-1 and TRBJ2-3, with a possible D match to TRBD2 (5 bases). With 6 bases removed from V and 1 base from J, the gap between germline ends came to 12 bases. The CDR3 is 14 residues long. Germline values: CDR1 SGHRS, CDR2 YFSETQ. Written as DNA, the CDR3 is TGCGCCAGCAACTCACTAGATGGCACAGATACGCAGTATTTT. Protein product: CASNSLDGTDTQYF.

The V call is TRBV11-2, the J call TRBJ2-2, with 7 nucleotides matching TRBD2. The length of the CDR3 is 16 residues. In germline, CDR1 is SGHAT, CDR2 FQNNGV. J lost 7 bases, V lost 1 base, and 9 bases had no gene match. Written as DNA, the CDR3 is TGTGCCAGCAGCTTAGCTAGCGGAAACGGAGGCGGGGAGCTGTTTTTT. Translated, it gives CASSLASGNGGGELFF.

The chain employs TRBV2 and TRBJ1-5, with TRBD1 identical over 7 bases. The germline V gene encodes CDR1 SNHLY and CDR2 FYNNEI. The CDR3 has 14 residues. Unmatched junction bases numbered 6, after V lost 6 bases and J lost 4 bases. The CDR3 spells CASRGDSLNQPQHF. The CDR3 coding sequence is TGTGCCAGCAGAGGGGACAGTCTAAATCAGCCCCAGCATTTT.

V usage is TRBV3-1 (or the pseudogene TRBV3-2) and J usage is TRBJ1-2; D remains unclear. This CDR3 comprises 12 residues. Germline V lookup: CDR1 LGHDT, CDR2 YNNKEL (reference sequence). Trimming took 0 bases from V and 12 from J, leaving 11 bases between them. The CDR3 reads CASSQDQGMDTF. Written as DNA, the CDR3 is TGTGCCAGCAGCCAAGATCAAGGAATGGACACCTTC.

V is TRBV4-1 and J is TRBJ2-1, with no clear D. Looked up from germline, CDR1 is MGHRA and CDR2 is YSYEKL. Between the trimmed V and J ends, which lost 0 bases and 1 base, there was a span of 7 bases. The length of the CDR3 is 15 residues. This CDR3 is CASSQEVGSYNEQFF. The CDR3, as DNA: TGCGCCAGCAGCCAAGAGGTCGGATCCTACAATGAGCAGTTCTTC.

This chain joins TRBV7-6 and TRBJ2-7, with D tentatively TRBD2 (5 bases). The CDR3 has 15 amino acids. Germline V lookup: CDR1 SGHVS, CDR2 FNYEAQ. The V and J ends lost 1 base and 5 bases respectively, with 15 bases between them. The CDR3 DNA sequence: TGTGCCAGCAGCTTAGAGGAGGTATCGACCCACGAGCAGTACTTC. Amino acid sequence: CASSLEEVSTHEQYF.

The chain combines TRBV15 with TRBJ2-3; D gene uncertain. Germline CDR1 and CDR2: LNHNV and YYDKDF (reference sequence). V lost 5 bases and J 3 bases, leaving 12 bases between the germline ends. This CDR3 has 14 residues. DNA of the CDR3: TGTGCCACCAGCCTGGCCGAAAGGACAGATACGCAGTATTTT. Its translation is CATSLAERTDTQYF.

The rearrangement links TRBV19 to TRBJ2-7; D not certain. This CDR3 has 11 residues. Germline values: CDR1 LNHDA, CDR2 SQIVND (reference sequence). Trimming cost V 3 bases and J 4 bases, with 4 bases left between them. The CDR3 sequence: CASSMGYEQYF. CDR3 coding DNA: TGTGCCAGTAGTATGGGGTACGAGCAGTACTTC.

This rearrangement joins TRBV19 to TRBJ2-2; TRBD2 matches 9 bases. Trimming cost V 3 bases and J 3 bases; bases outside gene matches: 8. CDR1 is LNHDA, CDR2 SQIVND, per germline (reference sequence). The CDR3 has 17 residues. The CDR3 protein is CASSIGAGGPDTGELFF. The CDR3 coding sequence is TGTGCCAGTAGTATTGGCGCGGGAGGGCCTGACACCGGGGAGCTGTTTTTT.

The CDR3 sequence is CASRKLGGSGSKVEQFF. The CDR3 nucleotides are TGTGCCAGCAGAAAGCTAGGGGGTAGCGGGAGCAAGGTTGAGCAGTTCTTC. The chain joins TRBV7-9 to TRBJ2-1; 9 bases map to TRBD2. The ends lost 6 bases at V and 9 bases at J; junction bases unmatched: 18. Germline CDR1 and CDR2: SEHNR and FQNEAQ (reference sequence). The CDR3 extends over 17 amino acids.

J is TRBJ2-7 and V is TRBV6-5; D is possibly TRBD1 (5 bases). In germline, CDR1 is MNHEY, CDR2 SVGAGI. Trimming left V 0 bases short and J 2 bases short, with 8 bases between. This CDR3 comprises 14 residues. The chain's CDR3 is CASSYSQGAYEQYF. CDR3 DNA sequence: TGTGCCAGCAGTTACTCCCAGGGTGCCTACGAGCAGTACTTC.

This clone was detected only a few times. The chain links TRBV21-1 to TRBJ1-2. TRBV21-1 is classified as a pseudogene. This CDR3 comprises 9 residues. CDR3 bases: TGTGCCAGCAGCACTGGCTACACCTTC. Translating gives CASSTGYTF.

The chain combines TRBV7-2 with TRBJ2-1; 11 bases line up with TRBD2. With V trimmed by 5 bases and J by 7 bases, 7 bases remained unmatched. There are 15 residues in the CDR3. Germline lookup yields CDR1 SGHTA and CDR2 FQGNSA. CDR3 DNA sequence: TGTGCCAGCAGCCGTAGCGGGAGGGCTAGTAATGAGCAGTTCTTC. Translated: CASSRSGRASNEQFF.